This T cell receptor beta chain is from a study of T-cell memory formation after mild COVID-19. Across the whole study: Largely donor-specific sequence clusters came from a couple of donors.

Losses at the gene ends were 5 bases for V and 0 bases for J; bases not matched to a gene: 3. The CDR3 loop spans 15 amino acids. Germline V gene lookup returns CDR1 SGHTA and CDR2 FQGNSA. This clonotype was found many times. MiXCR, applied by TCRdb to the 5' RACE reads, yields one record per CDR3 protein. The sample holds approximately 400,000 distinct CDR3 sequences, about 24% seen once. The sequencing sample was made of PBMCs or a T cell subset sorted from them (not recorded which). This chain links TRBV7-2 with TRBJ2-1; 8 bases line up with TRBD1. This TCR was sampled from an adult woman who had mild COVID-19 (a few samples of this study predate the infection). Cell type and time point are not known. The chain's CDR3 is CASSQDRDSYNEQFF. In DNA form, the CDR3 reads TGTGCCAGCAGCCAGGACAGGGACTCCTACAATGAGCAGTTCTTC.